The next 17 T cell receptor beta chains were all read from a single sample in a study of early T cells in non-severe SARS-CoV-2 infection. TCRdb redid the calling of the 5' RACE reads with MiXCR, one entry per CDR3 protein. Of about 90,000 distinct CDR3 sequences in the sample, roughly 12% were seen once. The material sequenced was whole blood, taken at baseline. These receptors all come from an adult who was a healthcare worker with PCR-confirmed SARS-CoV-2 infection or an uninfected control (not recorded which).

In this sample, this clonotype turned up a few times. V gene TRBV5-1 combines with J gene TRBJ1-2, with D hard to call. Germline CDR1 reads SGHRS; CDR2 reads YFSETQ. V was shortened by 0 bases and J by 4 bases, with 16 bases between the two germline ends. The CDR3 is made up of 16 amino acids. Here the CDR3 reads CASSLDRGRTFYGYTF. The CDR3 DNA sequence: TGCGCCAGCAGCTTGGACCGCGGCAGGACCTTCTATGGCTACACCTTC.

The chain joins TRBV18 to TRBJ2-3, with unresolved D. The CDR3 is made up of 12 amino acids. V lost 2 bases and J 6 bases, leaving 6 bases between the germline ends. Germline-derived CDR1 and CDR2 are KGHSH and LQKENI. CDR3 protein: CASSPFRDTQYF. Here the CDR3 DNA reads TGTGCCAGCTCACCATTTCGGGATACGCAGTATTTT.

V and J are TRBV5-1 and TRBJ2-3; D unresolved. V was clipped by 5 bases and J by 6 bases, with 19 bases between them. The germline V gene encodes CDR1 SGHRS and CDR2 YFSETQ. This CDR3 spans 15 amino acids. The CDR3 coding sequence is TGCGCCAGCAGTTATGCAGGTGATCGGGTGGATACGCAGTATTTT. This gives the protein CASSYAGDRVDTQYF.

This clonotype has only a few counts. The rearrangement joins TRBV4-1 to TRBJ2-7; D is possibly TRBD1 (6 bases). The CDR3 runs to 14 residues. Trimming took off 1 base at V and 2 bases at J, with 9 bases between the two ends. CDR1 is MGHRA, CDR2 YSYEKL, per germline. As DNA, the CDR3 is TGCGCCAGCAGCCAAGTTACAGGGCCCTACGAGCAGTACTTC. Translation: CASSQVTGPYEQYF.

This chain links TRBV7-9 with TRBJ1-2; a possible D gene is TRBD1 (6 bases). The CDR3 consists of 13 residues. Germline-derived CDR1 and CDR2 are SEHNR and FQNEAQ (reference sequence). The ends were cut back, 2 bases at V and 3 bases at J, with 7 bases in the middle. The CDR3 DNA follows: TGTGCCAGCAGCTTAAGGGGGGACTATGGCTACACCTTC. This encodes CASSLRGDYGYTF.

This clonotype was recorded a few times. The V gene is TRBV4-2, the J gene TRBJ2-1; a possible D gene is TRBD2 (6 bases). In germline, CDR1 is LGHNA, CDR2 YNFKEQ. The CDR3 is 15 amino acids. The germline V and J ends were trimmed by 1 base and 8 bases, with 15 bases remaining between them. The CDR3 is CASSQGSPAGHEQFF. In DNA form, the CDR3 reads TGTGCCAGCAGCCAAGGGTCCCCAGCGGGCCATGAGCAGTTCTTC.

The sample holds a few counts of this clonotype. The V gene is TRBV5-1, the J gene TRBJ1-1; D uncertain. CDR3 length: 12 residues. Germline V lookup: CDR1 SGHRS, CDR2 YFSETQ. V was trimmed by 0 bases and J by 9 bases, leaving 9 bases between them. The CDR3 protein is CASSLDGSKAFF. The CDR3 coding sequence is TGCGCCAGCAGCTTGGATGGCTCCAAAGCTTTCTTT.

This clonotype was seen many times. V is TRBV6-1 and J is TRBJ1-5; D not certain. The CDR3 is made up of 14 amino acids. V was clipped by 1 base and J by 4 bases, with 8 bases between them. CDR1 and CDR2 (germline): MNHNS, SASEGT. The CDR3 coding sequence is TGTGCCAGCAGTGAAGGGGCCTTTAATCAGCCCCAGCATTTT. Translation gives CASSEGAFNQPQHF.

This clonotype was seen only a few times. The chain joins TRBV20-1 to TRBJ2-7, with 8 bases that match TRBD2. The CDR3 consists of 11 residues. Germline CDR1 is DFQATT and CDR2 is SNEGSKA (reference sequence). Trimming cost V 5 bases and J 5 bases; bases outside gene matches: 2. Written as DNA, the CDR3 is TGCAGTGCTGGCGGGGGGAACGAGCAGTACTTC. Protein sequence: CSAGGGNEQYF.

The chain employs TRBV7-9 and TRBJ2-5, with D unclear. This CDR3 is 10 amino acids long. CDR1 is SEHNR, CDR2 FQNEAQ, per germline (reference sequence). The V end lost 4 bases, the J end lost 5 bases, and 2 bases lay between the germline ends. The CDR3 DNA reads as TGTGCCAGCAGCTCGGAGACCCAGTACTTC. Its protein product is CASSSETQYF.

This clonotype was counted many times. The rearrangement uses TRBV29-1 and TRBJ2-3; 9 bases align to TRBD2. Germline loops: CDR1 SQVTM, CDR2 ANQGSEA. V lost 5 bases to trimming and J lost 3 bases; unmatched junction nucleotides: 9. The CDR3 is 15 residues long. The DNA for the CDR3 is TGCAGCGTTCACCGTAGCGGGAGTTGGACAGATACGCAGTATTTT. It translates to CSVHRSGSWTDTQYF.

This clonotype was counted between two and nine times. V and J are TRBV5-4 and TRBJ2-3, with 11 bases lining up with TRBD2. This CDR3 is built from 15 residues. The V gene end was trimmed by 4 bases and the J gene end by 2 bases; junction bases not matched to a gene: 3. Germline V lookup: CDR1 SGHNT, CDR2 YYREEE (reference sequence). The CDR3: CASSPTSGITDTQYF. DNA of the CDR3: TGTGCCAGCAGCCCGACTAGCGGGATCACAGATACGCAGTATTTT.

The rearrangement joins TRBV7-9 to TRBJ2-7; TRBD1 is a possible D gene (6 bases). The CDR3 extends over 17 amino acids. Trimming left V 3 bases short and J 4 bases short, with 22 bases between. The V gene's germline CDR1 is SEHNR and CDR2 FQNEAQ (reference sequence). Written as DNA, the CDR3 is TGTGCCAGCAGCTTTTCCGTTGGACAGTCAGAGGCGTACGAGCAGTACTTC. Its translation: CASSFSVGQSEAYEQYF.

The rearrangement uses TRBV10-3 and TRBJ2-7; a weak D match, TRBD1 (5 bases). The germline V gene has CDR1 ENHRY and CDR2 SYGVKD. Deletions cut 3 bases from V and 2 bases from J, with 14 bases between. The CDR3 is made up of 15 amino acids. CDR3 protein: CAISDQGMPTYEQYF. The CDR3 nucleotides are TGTGCCATCAGTGATCAGGGAATGCCCACCTACGAGCAGTACTTC.

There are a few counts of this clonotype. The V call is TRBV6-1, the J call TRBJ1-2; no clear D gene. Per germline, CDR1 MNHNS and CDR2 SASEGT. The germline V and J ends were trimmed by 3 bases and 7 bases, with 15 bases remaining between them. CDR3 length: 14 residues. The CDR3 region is CASSDQSGVTGYTF. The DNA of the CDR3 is TGTGCCAGCAGTGATCAGTCAGGAGTCACTGGCTACACCTTC.

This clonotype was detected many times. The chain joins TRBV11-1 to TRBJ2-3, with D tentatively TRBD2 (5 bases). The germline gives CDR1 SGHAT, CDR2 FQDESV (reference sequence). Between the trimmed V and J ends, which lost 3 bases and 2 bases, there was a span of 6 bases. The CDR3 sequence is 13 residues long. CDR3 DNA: TGTGCCAGCAGCTTCGGGGACACAGATACGCAGTATTTT. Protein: CASSFGDTDTQYF.

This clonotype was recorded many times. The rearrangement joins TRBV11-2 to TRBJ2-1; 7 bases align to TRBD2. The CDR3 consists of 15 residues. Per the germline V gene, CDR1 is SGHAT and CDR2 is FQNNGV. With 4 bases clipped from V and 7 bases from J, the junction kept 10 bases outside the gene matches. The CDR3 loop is CASSSRGLPGNEQFF. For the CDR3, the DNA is TGTGCCAGCAGCTCAAGGGGACTACCGGGTAATGAGCAGTTCTTC.